These T cell receptor beta chains were read from a single sample in a study of CD8 T cells in Susac syndrome. TCRdb called the immunoSEQ multiplex PCR reads again in MiXCR, with one record for every CDR3 protein. Of some 130,000 distinct CDR3 sequences in the sample, 94% were seen once. The material sequenced was CD4+ T cells from PBMCs. The receptors were gathered from a human donor with multiple sclerosis. The CDR3 runs from the conserved cysteine through the conserved F or W. The D gene is left open where the match is weak. A clone size is listed for some rows: how often the clone was seen (once, few, many), or a class if it is expanded.

TRBJ2-4,TRBV19,TRBD2,NA,CASSMMGGGGGKNIQYF,TGTGCCAGTAGTATGATGGGTGGCGGGGGGGGCAAAAACATTCAGTACTTC
TRBJ2-1,TRBV19,TRBD1,NA,CASTRTGTGTYNEQFF,TGTGCCAGTACGCGAACCGGGACAGGGACCTACAATGAGCAGTTCTTC
TRBJ2-1,TRBV29-1,TRBD2,NA,CSIDAGGRPREQFF,TGCAGCATTGATGCGGGAGGGAGACCTAGGGAGCAGTTCTTC
TRBJ1-2,TRBV30,NA,once,CAWMFPGTSGGYTF,TGTGCCTGGATGTTCCCCGGGACATCGGGGGGCTACACCTTC
TRBJ2-1,TRBV5-1,NA,NA,CASSFVRNEQFF,TGCGCCAGCAGCTTTGTACGCAATGAGCAGTTCTTC
TRBJ2-5,TRBV10-3,TRBD2,NA,CATQAGNQETQYF,TGTGCCACCCAAGCGGGAAACCAAGAGACCCAGTACTTC
TRBJ2-6,TRBV11-1,NA,NA,CASSLARGTFTGANVLTF,TGTGCCAGCAGCTTAGCGAGAGGGACCTTCACTGGGGCCAACGTCCTGACTTTC
TRBJ2-1,TRBV6-6,TRBD2,NA,CASSSGLLIYNEQFF,TGTGCCAGCAGTTCGGGACTACTTATCTACAATGAGCAGTTCTTC
TRBJ1-1,TRBV6-6,NA,NA,CASLLTAEAFF,TGTGCCAGTCTCCTGACAGCGGAAGCTTTCTTT
TRBJ1-2,TRBV5-6,TRBD1,once,CASSLTGTGDGYTF,TGTGCCAGCAGTTTAACCGGGACAGGGGATGGCTACACCTTC
TRBJ1-1,TRBV12-3/TRBV12-4,NA,NA,CASSLGPLEAFF,TGTGCCAGCAGTTTGGGGCCTCTTGAAGCTTTCTTT
TRBJ2-2,TRBV3-1,TRBD2,NA,CASSQYGTSGSNTGELFF,TGTGCCAGCAGCCAATATGGGACTAGCGGATCGAACACCGGGGAGCTGTTTTTT
TRBJ2-4,TRBV12-3/TRBV12-4,TRBD1,NA,CASQRGRAKNIQYF,TGTGCCAGCCAGAGGGGGCGGGCCAAAAACATTCAGTACTTC
TRBJ1-2,TRBV6-5,TRBD1,NA,CASSYSGQGQGGGYTF,TGTGCCAGCAGTTACTCCGGACAGGGGCAAGGAGGTGGCTACACCTTC
TRBJ1-4,TRBV5-4,NA,NA,CASSSTSATNEKLFF,TGTGCCAGCAGCTCCACATCTGCAACTAATGAAAAACTGTTTTTT
TRBJ1-2,TRBV2,NA,NA,CASTGDFYGYTF,TGTGCCAGCACAGGGGACTTCTATGGCTACACCTTC
TRBJ2-7,TRBV20-1,TRBD2,NA,CSARAAGGSSYEQYF,TGCAGTGCTAGGGCCGCGGGGGGGAGCTCCTACGAGCAGTACTTC
TRBJ2-7,TRBV5-1,TRBD1,NA,CASSPDGQVLYEQYF,TGCGCCAGCAGCCCAGATGGACAGGTACTCTACGAGCAGTACTTC
TRBJ1-5,TRBV6-2/TRBV6-3,NA,NA,CASSYSVYQPQHF,TGTGCCAGCAGTTACTCCGTTTATCAGCCCCAGCATTTT
TRBJ1-6,TRBV19,NA,NA,CASKPRNNSPLHF,TGTGCCAGTAAGCCCAGGAACAATTCACCCCTCCACTTT
TRBJ2-3,TRBV12-3/TRBV12-4,NA,NA,CASAFEGADTQYF,TGTGCCAGCGCCTTCGAGGGGGCAGATACGCAGTATTTT
TRBJ2-1,TRBV6-2/TRBV6-3,NA,NA,CASRPVSYNEQFF,TGTGCCAGCAGGCCAGTCTCCTACAATGAGCAGTTCTTC
TRBJ2-5,TRBV5-6,TRBD2,NA,CASSFGVGREETQYF,TGTGCCAGCAGCTTCGGAGTCGGGAGGGAGGAGACCCAGTACTTC
TRBJ1-2,TRBV2,NA,NA,CASSSRQTYGYTF,TGTGCCAGCAGCTCTCGACAGACCTATGGCTACACCTTC
TRBJ2-2,TRBV5-5,TRBD2,NA,CASSSSGSITGELFF,TGTGCCAGCAGTTCTAGCGGGAGTATCACCGGGGAGCTGTTTTTT
TRBJ1-2,TRBV12-3/TRBV12-4,NA,NA,CASSPTLSGAGGGYTF,TGTGCCAGCAGTCCAACCTTGTCGGGGGCGGGTGGTGGCTACACCTTC
TRBJ1-2,TRBV5-1,NA,NA,CASSPQGGGYTF,TGCGCCAGCAGCCCACAGGGAGGCGGCTACACCTTC
TRBJ2-5,TRBV30,NA,NA,CAWGVAVGGTQYF,TGTGCCTGGGGGGTCGCGGTCGGGGGGACCCAGTACTTC
TRBJ2-1,TRBV27,NA,once,CASSPRSEEQFF,TGTGCCAGCAGCCCTCGCTCAGAGGAGCAGTTCTTC
TRBJ1-1,TRBV6-1,NA,NA,CASSDLFTEKNTEAFF,TGTGCCAGCAGTGACCTTTTCACCGAAAAAAACACTGAAGCTTTCTTT
TRBJ2-7,TRBV29-1,NA,NA,CSVVRSAAPYEQYF,TGCAGCGTTGTGAGGTCGGCTGCTCCCTACGAGCAGTACTTC
TRBJ1-5,TRBV9,NA,NA,CASSAGADPGQPQHF,TGTGCCAGCAGCGCTGGGGCCGACCCAGGGCAGCCCCAGCATTTT
TRBJ1-5,TRBV6-2/TRBV6-3,NA,once,CASSKDSRQPQHF,TGTGCCAGCAGTAAGGACAGCCGGCAGCCCCAGCATTTT
TRBJ1-2,TRBV29-1,TRBD1,NA,CSFLPGQVDYGYTF,TGCAGCTTTCTTCCGGGACAGGTGGACTATGGCTACACCTTC
TRBJ2-6,TRBV7-9,NA,NA,CASSLDRSTGANVLTF,TGTGCCAGCAGCTTAGATAGGAGTACTGGGGCCAACGTCCTGACTTTC
TRBJ1-2,TRBV9,TRBD1,NA,CASSVSETGVYGYTF,TGTGCCAGCAGCGTCTCGGAAACAGGGGTCTATGGCTACACCTTC
TRBJ2-3,TRBV5-6,NA,NA,CASSRIRDFTDTQYF,TGTGCCAGCAGCAGAATCCGGGATTTCACAGATACGCAGTATTTT
TRBJ2-5,TRBV5-4,NA,NA,CASSNKEGETQYF,TGTGCCAGCAGCAACAAAGAAGGAGAGACCCAGTACTTC
TRBJ2-7,TRBV14,NA,NA,CASSQLTGEGYEQYF,TGTGCCAGCAGCCAGCTGACGGGGGAAGGGTACGAGCAGTACTTC
TRBJ2-2,TRBV5-4,TRBD1,NA,CASSPGGTGVNTGELFF,TGTGCCAGCAGCCCTGGAGGGACAGGGGTAAACACCGGGGAGCTGTTTTTT
TRBJ1-5,TRBV7-9,TRBD1,NA,CASSLGGGGNQPQHF,TGTGCCAGCAGCTTAGGAGGGGGCGGAAATCAGCCCCAGCATTTT
TRBJ2-2,TRBV5-4,NA,NA,CASCNPLNTGELFF,TGTGCCAGCTGCAACCCCCTGAACACCGGGGAGCTGTTTTTT
TRBJ2-3,TRBV27,TRBD1,NA,CASSPGQGADTQYF,TGTGCCAGCAGTCCGGGACAGGGAGCGGATACGCAGTATTTT
TRBJ1-5,TRBV7-2,TRBD1,few,CASSSGQGREPQHF,TGTGCCAGCAGCTCGGGACAGGGGAGGGAGCCCCAGCATTTT
TRBJ1-2,TRBV7-9,TRBD1,NA,CASSPPGQPNYGYTF,TGTGCCAGCAGCCCCCCGGGACAGCCTAACTATGGCTACACCTTC
TRBJ2-5,TRBV18,NA,NA,CASSPSSGEETQYF,TGTGCCAGCTCACCATCCTCCGGCGAAGAGACCCAGTACTTC
TRBJ2-1,TRBV10-3,NA,NA,CAISEPWGSGEQFF,TGTGCCATCAGTGAGCCCTGGGGTAGCGGCGAGCAGTTCTTC
TRBJ1-2,TRBV7-9,TRBD1,NA,CAADPYGQGAYGYTF,TGTGCCGCGGACCCATACGGACAGGGTGCCTATGGCTACACCTTC
TRBJ1-1,TRBV29-1,NA,NA,CSVVLMNTEAFF,TGCAGCGTTGTACTTATGAACACTGAAGCTTTCTTT
TRBJ2-1,TRBV27,TRBD2,NA,CASSYKTWFAGVPEQFF,TGTGCCAGCAGTTATAAGACTTGGTTCGCGGGAGTACCTGAGCAGTTCTTC
TRBJ2-7,TRBV28,NA,NA,CASSSDPDPAEQYF,TGTGCCAGCAGTTCGGACCCTGATCCTGCCGAGCAGTACTTC
TRBJ1-6,TRBV12-3/TRBV12-4,NA,once,CASSPRKTPSYNSPLHF,TGTGCCAGCAGCCCCCGAAAGACACCCTCCTATAATTCACCCCTCCACTTT
TRBJ2-5,TRBV6-6,NA,once,CASREDDLGTQYF,TGTGCCAGCAGGGAGGACGACCTCGGGACCCAGTACTTC
TRBJ1-1,TRBV2,NA,NA,CASSEDRYTEAFF,TGTGCCAGCAGTGAAGACCGCTACACTGAAGCTTTCTTT
TRBJ2-3,TRBV7-2,TRBD2,NA,CASSHRGGLGMSTDTQYF,TGTGCCAGCAGCCATCGGGGGGGGCTAGGCATGAGCACAGATACGCAGTATTTT
TRBJ2-1,TRBV7-9,NA,NA,CASSLRRGADGEQFF,TGTGCCAGCAGCTTAAGGCGCGGGGCCGACGGTGAGCAGTTCTTC
TRBJ2-5,TRBV7-7,NA,NA,CASSSARGEETQYF,TGTGCTAGCAGCTCGGCGAGGGGAGAGGAGACCCAGTACTTC
TRBJ1-1,TRBV11-1,TRBD1,NA,CASSYPTGATNTEAFF,TGTGCCAGCAGCTATCCGACAGGGGCTACCAACACTGAAGCTTTCTTT
TRBJ2-7,TRBV6-1,TRBD2,NA,CASWGSGSMWEQYF,TGTGCCAGCTGGGGTAGCGGGAGCATGTGGGAGCAGTACTTC